Described below is a single TCR beta chain sequence and its context. Sequence at one end of the junction differs from germline and may be a read error. This sample includes further DNA sequences coding for the same CDR3. The CDR3 runs to 15 residues. Germline CDR1 reads SNHLY; CDR2 reads FYNNEI. This sample stems from a study of tumor T cells in aggressive B-cell lymphoma. TCRdb's copy holds only in-frame clones and misses some; the assay was immunoSEQ multiplex PCR. The data contain 6,000 or so clones, 70% to 80% of them singletons. This clonotype was obtained from an adult with diffuse large B cell lymphoma. The genes are TRBV2 and TRBJ2-7; 10 nucleotides agree with TRBD2. Sequenced sample: tumor tissue. The DNA of the CDR3 is TGTGCCAGCAGTTTCTCTAGCGGGAGCTCCTACGAGCAGTATTTC. It is translated as CASSFSSGSSYEQYF.